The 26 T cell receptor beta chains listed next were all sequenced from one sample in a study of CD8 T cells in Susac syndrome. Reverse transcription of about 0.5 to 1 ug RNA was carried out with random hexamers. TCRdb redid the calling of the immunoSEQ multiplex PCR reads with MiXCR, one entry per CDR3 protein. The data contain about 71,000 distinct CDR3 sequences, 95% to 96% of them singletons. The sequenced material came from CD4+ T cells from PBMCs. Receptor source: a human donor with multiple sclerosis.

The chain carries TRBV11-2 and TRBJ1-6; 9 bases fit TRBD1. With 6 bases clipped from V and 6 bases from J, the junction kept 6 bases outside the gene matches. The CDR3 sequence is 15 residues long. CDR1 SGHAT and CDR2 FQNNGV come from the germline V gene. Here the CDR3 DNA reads TGTGCCAGCAGAATACAGGGGGCGGGTAATTCACCCCTCCACTTT. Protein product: CASRIQGAGNSPLHF.

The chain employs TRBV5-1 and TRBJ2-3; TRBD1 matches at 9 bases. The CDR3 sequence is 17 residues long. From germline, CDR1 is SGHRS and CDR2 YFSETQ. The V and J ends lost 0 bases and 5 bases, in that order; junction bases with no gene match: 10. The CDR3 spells CASSLAMGQGKEDTQYF. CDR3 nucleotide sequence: TGCGCCAGCAGCTTGGCTATGGGACAGGGTAAAGAAGATACGCAGTATTTT.

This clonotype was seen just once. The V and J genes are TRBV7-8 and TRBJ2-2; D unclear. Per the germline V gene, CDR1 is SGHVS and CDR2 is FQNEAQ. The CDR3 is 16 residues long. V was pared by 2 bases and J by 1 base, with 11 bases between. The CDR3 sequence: CASSLSYSRNTGELFF. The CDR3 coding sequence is TGTGCCAGCAGCTTATCTTACAGCCGGAACACCGGGGAGCTGTTTTTT.

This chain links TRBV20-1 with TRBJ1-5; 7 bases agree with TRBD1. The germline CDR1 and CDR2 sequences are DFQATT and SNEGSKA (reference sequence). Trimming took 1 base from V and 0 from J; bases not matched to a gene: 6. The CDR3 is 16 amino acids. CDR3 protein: CSARGGQSYSNQPQHF. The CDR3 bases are TGCAGTGCTAGAGGGGGACAGTCCTATAGCAATCAGCCCCAGCATTTT.

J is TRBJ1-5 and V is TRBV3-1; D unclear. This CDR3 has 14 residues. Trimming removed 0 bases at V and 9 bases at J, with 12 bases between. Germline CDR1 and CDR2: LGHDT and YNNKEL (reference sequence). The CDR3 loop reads CASSQDKSFGPQHF. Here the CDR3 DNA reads TGTGCCAGCAGCCAAGATAAGTCGTTCGGGCCCCAGCATTTT.

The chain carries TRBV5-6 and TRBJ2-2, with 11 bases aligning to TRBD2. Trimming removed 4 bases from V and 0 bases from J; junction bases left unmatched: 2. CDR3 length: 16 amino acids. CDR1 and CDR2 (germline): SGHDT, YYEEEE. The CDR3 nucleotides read TGTGCCAGCAGCCTGACTAGCGGGGCGAACACCGGGGAGCTGTTTTTT. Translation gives CASSLTSGANTGELFF.

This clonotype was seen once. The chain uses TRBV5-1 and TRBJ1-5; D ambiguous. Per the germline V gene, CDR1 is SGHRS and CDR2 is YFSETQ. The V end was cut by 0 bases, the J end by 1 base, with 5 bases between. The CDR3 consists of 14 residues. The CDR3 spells CASSLEGSNQPQHF. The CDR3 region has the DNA TGCGCCAGCAGCTTGGAGGGAAGCAATCAGCCCCAGCATTTT.

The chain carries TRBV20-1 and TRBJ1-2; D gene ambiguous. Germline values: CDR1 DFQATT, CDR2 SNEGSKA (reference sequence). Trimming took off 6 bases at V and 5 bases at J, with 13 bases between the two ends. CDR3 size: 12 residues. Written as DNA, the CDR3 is TGCAGTGCGCCGGTCGACAAGTATGGCTACACCTTC. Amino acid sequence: CSAPVDKYGYTF.

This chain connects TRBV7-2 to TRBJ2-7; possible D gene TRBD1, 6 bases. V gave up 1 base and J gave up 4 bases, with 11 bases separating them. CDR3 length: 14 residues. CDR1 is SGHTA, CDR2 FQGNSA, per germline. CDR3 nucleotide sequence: TGTGCCAGCAGCTTAGGGGGGACACAATACGAGCAGTACTTC. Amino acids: CASSLGGTQYEQYF.

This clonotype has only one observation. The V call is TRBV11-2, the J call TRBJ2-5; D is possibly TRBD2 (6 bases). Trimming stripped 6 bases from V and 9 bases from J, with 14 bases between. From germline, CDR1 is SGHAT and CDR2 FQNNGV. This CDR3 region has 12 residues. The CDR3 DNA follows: TGTGCCAGCAGGTTGGAGGGGACGGCCCAGTACTTC. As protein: CASRLEGTAQYF.

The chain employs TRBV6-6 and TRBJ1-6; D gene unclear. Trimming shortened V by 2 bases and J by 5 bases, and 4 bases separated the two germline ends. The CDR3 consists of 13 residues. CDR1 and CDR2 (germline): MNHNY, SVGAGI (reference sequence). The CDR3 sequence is CASSYRNNSPLHF. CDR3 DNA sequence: TGTGCCAGCAGTTACCGGAATAATTCACCCCTCCACTTT.

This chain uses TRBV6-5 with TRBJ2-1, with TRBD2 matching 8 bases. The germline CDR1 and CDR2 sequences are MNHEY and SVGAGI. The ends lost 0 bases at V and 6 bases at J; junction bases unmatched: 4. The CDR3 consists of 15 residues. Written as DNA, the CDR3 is TGTGCCAGCAGTTACTCTGGACGGGGGGGCAATGAGCAGTTCTTC. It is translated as CASSYSGRGGNEQFF.

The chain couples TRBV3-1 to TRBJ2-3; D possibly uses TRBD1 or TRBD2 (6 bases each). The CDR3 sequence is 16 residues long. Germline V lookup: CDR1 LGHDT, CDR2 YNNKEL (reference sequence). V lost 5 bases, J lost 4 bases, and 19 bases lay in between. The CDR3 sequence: CASSYNRGPPADTQYF. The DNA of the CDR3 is TGTGCCAGCAGCTATAACCGGGGGCCCCCCGCAGATACGCAGTATTTT.

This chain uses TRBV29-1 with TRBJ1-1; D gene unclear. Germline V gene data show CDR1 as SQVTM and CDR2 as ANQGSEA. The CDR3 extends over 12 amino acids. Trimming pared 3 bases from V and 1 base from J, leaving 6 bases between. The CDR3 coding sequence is TGCAGCGTTGACAGCCAGAACACTGAAGCTTTCTTT. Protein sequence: CSVDSQNTEAFF.

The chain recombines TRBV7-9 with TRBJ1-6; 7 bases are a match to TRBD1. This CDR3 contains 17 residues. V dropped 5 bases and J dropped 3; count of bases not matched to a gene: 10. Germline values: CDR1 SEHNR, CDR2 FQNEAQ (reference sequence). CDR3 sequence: CASSPRQTGNYNSPLHF. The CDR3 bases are TGTGCCAGCAGCCCACGTCAGACAGGGAACTATAATTCACCCCTCCACTTT.

DNA of the CDR3: TGCGCCAGCAGCCAGGCTAGGGAGCCAACAGATACGCAGTATTTT. Translated, it gives CASSQAREPTDTQYF. The V call is TRBV4-3, the J call TRBJ2-3; D perhaps matches TRBD2 (5 bases). Trimming removed 3 bases from V and 3 bases from J, with 13 bases in between. Germline lookup yields CDR1 LGHNA and CDR2 YSLEER. The CDR3 is made up of 15 amino acids.

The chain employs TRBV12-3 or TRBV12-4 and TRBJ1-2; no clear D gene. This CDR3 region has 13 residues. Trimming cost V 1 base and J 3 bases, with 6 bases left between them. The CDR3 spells CASSLGRHYGYTF. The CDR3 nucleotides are TGTGCCAGCAGTTTAGGTCGACACTATGGCTACACCTTC.

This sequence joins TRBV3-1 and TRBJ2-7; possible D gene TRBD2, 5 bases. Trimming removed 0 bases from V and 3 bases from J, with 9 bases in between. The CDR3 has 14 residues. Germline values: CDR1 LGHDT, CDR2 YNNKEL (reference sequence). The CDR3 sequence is CASSQDIARYEQYF. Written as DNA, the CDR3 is TGTGCCAGCAGCCAAGATATAGCGCGCTACGAGCAGTACTTC.

CDR3 sequence: CSASDRVEAFF. The DNA for the CDR3 is TGCAGTGCTAGCGACAGGGTGGAAGCTTTCTTT. The rearrangement uses TRBV20-1 and TRBJ1-1, with 7 bases matching TRBD1. The length of the CDR3 is 11 residues. Trimming at V came to 3 bases and at J to 8 bases, leaving 3 bases not matched to a gene. The germline gives CDR1 DFQATT, CDR2 SNEGSKA (reference sequence).

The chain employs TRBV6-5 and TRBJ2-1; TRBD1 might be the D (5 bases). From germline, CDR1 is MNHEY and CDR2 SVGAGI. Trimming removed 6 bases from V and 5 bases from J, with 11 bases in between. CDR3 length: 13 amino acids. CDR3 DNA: TGTGCCAGCAGCTTGACAGAGGACAATGAGCAGTTCTTC. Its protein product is CASSLTEDNEQFF.

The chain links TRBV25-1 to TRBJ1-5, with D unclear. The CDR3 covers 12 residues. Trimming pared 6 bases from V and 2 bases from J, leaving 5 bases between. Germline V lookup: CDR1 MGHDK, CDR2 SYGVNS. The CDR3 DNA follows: TGTGCCAGCAGGTTTGGCAATCAGCCCCAGCATTTT. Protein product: CASRFGNQPQHF.

The CDR3 DNA reads TGCAGTGCTAGAAAGGGGGGCTACTATGGCTACACCTTC. Protein sequence: CSARKGGYYGYTF. The V call is TRBV20-1, the J call TRBJ1-2; tentative D call: TRBD1 (6 bases). CDR1 and CDR2 (germline): DFQATT, SNEGSKA (reference sequence). The CDR3 sequence is 13 residues long. V was shortened by 2 bases and J by 3 bases, with 10 bases between the two germline ends.

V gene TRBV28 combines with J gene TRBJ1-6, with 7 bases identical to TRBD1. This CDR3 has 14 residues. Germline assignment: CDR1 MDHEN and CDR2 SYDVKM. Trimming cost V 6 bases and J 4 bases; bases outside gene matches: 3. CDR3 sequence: CASSPGQYNSPLHF. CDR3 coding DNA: TGTGCCAGCAGCCCGGGACAGTATAATTCACCCCTCCACTTT.

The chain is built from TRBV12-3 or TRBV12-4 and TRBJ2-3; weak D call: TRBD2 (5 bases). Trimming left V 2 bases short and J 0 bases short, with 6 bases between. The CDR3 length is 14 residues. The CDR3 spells CASSLQRSTDTQYF. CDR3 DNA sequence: TGTGCCAGCAGTTTACAGCGGAGCACAGATACGCAGTATTTT.

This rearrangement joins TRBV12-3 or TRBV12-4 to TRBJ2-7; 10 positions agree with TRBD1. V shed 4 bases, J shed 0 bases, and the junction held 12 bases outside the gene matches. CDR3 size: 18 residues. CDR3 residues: CASSSAGTGAAFSYEQYF. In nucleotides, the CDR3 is TGTGCCAGCAGTTCCGCCGGGACAGGGGCCGCGTTCTCCTACGAGCAGTACTTC.

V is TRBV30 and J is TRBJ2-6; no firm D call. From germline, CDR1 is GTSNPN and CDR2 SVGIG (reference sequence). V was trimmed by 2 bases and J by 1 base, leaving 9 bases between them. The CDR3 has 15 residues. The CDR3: CAWSRAASGANVLTF. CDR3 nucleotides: TGTGCCTGGAGTCGGGCAGCGTCTGGGGCCAACGTCCTGACTTTC. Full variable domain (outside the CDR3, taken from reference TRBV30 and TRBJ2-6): SQTIHQWPATLVQPVGSPLSLECTVEGTSNPNLYWYRQAAGRGLQLLFYSVGIGQISSEVPQNLSASRPQDRQFILSSKKLLLSDSGFYLCAWSRAASGANVLTFGAGSRLTVL.